This T cell receptor (beta chain) emerged from a study of shared clonotypes between healthy human individuals. Recent vaccinations or acute infections were absent in the healthy HIV-negative adult donors. CDR1 is LNHDA and CDR2 is SQIVND in the germline V gene (reference sequence). The length of the CDR3 is 15 residues. V lost 4 bases, J lost 4 bases, and 7 bases stayed unmatched. Data came from immunoSEQ multiplex PCR; TCRdb stores just in-frame clones and leaves some out. The sample has about 2.4 million clones; roughly 93% are singletons. The receptor comes from a man younger than 35 in good health. Some clones in this sample may be carry-over from other donors' samples. The chain has TRBV19 and TRBJ2-5, with 9 bases fitting TRBD1. The sample consisted of naive CD4+ T cells from PBMCs. Indicated subset: CD45RA+ positively selected. CDR3 DNA: TGTGCCAGTAGTAAGGGACAGGGAACCCCAGAGACCCAGTACTTC. This translates into CASSKGQGTPETQYF. The whole variable domain, filled in from reference TRBV19 and TRBJ2-5, reads DGGITQSPKYLFRKEGQNVTLSCEQNLNHDAMYWYRQDPGQGLRLIYYSQIVNDFQKGDIAEGYSVSREKKESFPLTVTSAQKNPTAFYLCASSKGQGTPETQYFGPGTRLLVL.